This T cell receptor (beta chain) was documented in a study of STAT5B mutations in CD4+ large granular lymphocyte leukemia. Study overall: Among healthy donors, a particular HLA allele went with more CDR3 'QG' motifs. General study results and limits: Compared with healthy controls (2/35), patient top clones favored TRBV06 (8/27). No patients shared main leukemic clonotypes, though around 27% appeared at low frequency elsewhere.

This clone is a singleton in its sample. Its antigen is not identified. Original methodology: Productive clonotypes were detectable down to 2.59 x 10-5 frequency. The assay was immunoSEQ multiplex PCR, and TCRdb's table has in-frame clones only and misses some. From that table come the V and J calls and clone size; the DNA was used to work out D and trimming. The sample records about 23,000 clones, around 80% being singletons. V lost 5 bases to trimming and J lost 2 bases, with 7 bases between them. This CDR3 spans 13 amino acids. Germline CDR1 is MNHNY and CDR2 is SVGAGI (reference sequence). This clonotype originated in a human donor in good health. Input material: CD4+ T cells from blood buffy coats. The chain recombines TRBV6-6 with TRBJ2-1; D is unclear. The CDR3 spells CASSKLPYNEQFF. CDR3 coding DNA: TGTGCCAGCAGTAAGTTGCCCTACAATGAGCAGTTCTTC.